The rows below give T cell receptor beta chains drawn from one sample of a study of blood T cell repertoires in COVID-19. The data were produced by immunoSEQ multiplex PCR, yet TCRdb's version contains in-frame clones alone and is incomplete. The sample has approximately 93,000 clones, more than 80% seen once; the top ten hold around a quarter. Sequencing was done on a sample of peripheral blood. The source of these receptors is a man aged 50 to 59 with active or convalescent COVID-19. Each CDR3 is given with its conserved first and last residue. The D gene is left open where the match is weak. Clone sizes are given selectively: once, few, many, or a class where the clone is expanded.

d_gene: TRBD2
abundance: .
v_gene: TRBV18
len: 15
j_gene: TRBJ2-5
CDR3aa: CASSRYSGAQETQYF
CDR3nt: TGTGCCAGCTCGCGATATAGCGGGGCTCAAGAGACCCAGTACTTC

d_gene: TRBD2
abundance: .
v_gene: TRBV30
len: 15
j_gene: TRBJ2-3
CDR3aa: CAWSVIAGGPDTQYF
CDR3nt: TGTGCCTGGAGTGTAATAGCGGGAGGCCCAGATACGCAGTATTTT

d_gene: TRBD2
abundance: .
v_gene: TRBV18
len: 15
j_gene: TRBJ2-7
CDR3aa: CASSPHNSGSHEQYF
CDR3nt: TGTGCCAGCTCACCGCATAATAGCGGGAGCCACGAGCAGTACTTC

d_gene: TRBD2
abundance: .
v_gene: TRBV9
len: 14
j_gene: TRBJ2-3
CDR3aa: CASSVGGGKDTQYF
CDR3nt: TGTGCCAGCAGCGTAGGCGGGGGTAAAGATACGCAGTATTTT

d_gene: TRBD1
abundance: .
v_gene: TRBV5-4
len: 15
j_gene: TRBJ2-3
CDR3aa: CASSSGQGRADTQYF
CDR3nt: TGTGCCAGCAGCTCGGGACAGGGGAGGGCAGATACGCAGTATTTT

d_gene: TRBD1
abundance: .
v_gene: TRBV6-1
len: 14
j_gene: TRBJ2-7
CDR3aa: CASSDPGTVYEQYF
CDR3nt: TGTGCCAGCAGTGACCCTGGGACAGTTTACGAGCAGTACTTC

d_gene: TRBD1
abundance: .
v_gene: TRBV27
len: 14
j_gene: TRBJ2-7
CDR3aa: CASSWTGKGSEQYF
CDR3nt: TGTGCCAGCAGTTGGACAGGGAAGGGGAGCGAGCAGTACTTC

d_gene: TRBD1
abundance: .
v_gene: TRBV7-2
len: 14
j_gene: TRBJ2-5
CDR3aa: CASSSSRGRETQYF
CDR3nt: TGTGCCAGCAGCTCCTCCAGGGGGCGGGAGACCCAGTACTTC

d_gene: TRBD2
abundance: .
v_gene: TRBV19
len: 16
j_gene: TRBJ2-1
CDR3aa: CASSTMGLAGGHEQFF
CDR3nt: TGTGCCAGTAGCACAATGGGACTAGCGGGAGGACATGAGCAGTTCTTC

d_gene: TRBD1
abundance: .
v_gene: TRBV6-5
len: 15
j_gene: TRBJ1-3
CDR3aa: CASSYQGAPGNTIYF
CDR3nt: TGTGCCAGCAGTTATCAGGGGGCGCCCGGAAACACCATATATTTT

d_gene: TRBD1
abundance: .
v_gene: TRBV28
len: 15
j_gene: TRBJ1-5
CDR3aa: CASRPTGAGNQPQHF
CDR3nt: TGTGCCAGCAGACCCACAGGGGCCGGCAATCAGCCCCAGCATTTT

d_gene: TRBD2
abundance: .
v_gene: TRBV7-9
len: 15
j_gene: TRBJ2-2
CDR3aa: CASSLSLAATGELFF
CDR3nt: TGTGCCAGCAGCTTGAGTCTAGCGGCCACCGGGGAGCTGTTTTTT

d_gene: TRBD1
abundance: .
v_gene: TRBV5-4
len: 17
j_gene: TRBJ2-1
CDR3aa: CASSVPGQGPSYNEQFF
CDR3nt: TGTGCCAGCAGCGTCCCGGGACAGGGACCGTCCTACAATGAGCAGTTCTTC

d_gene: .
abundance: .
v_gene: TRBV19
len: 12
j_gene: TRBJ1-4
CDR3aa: CASSGDTEKLFF
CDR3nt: TGTGCCAGTAGTGGGGACACTGAAAAACTGTTTTTT

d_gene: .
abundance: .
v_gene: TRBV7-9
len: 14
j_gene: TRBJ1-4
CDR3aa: CASSPGGGDEKLFF
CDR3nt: TGTGCCAGCAGCCCCGGAGGAGGCGATGAAAAACTGTTTTTT

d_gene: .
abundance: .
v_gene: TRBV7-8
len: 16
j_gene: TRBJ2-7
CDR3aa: CASSSFERGQTYEQYF
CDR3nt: TGTGCCAGCAGCTCATTTGAGCGGGGACAAACCTACGAGCAGTACTTC

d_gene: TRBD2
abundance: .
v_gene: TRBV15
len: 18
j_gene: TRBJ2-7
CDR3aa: CATSRDRGGAGRVYEQYF
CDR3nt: TGTGCCACCAGCAGAGATCGGGGGGGAGCCGGGCGGGTCTACGAGCAGTACTTC

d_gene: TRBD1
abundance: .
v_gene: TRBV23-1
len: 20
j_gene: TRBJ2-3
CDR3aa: CASSQSYGTAGQFSTDTQYF
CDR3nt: TGCGCCAGCAGTCAATCTTACGGGACAGCTGGCCAGTTTAGCACAGATACGCAGTATTTT

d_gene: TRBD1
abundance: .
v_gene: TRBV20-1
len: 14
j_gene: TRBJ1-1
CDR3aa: CSASRTGRGTEAFF
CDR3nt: TGCAGTGCAAGTAGGACAGGGAGGGGCACTGAAGCTTTCTTT

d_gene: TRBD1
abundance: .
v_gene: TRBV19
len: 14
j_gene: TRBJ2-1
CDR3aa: CASSRDRGPNEQFF
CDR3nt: TGTGCCAGTAGTAGGGACAGGGGGCCAAATGAGCAGTTCTTC

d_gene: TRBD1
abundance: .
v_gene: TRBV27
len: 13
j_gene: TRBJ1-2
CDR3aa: CASSLSTGVGYTF
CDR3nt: TGTGCCAGCAGTTTATCGACAGGGGTTGGCTACACCTTC

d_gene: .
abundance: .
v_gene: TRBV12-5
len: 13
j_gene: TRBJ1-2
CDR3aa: CASGLALNYGYTF
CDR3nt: TGTGCTAGTGGTTTGGCACTAAACTATGGCTACACCTTC

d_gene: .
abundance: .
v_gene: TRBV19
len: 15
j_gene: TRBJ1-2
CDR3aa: CASTYIPGQNYGYTF
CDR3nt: TGTGCCAGTACCTATATTCCGGGACAAAACTATGGCTACACCTTC

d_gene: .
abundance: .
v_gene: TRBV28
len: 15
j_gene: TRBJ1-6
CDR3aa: CASRVPSSYNSPLHF
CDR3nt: TGTGCCAGCAGAGTACCCAGCTCCTATAATTCACCCCTCCACTTT

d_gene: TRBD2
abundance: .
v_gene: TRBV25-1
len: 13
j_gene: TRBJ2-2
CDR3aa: CASQREGVGELFF
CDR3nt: TGTGCCAGCCAGCGGGAGGGGGTCGGGGAGCTGTTTTTT

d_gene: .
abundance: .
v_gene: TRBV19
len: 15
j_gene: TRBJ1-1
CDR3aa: CASSPGGVWNTEAFF
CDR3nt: TGTGCCAGTAGTCCGGGAGGCGTTTGGAACACTGAAGCTTTCTTT

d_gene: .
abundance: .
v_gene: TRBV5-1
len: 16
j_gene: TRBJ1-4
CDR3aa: CASSADFLGREEKLFF
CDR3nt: TGCGCCAGCAGCGCCGATTTCTTGGGGCGGGAGGAAAAACTGTTTTTT

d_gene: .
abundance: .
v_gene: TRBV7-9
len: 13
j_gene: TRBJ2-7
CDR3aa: CASSQGDFTEQYF
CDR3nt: TGTGCCAGCTCCCAAGGGGACTTCACCGAGCAGTACTTC

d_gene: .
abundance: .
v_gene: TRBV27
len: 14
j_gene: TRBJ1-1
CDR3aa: CASSPVQGGTEAFF
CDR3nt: TGTGCCAGCAGTCCCGTCCAGGGAGGAACTGAAGCTTTCTTT

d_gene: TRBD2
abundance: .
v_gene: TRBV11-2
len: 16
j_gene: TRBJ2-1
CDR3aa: CASSFYLTSGGNEQFF
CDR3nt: TGTGCCAGCAGCTTTTATCTGACTAGCGGGGGCAATGAGCAGTTCTTC

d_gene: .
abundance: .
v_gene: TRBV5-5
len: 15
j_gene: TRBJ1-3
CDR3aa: CASSWEGSSGNTIYF
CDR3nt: TGTGCCAGCAGCTGGGAGGGCTCCTCTGGAAACACCATATATTTT

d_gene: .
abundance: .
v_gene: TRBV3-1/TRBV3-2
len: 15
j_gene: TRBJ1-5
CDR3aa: CASSQGRQPNQPQHF
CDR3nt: TGTGCCAGCAGCCAAGGTCGACAGCCCAATCAGCCCCAGCATTTT

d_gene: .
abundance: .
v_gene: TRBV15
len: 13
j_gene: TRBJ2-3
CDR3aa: CATSQGLADTQYF
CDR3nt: TGTGCCACGTCACAGGGATTGGCAGATACGCAGTATTTT

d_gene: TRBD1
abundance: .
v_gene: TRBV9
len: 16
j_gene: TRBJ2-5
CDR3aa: CASSVDGQGAGETQYF
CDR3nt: TGTGCCAGCAGCGTAGACGGGCAGGGGGCGGGGGAGACCCAGTACTTC

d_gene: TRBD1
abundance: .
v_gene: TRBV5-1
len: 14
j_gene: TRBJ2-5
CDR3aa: CASSQGTGSETQYF
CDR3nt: TGCGCCAGCAGCCAAGGGACAGGATCAGAGACCCAGTACTTC

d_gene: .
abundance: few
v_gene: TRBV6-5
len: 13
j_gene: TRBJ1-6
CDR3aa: CASSFRLDSPLHF
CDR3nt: TGTGCCAGCAGTTTCAGATTGGATTCACCCCTCCACTTT

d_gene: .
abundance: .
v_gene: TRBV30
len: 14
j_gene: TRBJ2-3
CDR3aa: CAWSVVARTDTQYF
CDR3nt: TGTGCCTGGAGTGTGGTAGCACGCACAGATACGCAGTATTTT

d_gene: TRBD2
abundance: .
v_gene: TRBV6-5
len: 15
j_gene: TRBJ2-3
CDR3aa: CASSGTSLPTDTQYF
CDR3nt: TGTGCCAGCAGCGGGACTAGCTTACCCACAGATACGCAGTATTTT

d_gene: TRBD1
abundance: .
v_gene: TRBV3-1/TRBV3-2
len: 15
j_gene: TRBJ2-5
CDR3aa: CASSTAGQGKETQYF
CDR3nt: TGTGCCAGCAGCACGGCGGGACAGGGGAAAGAGACCCAGTACTTC

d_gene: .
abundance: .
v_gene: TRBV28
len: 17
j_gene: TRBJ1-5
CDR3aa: CASSLLVYGSLDTAQHF
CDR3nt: TGTGCCAGCAGTTTATTAGTATACGGGAGTTTGGATACGGCCCAGCATTTT

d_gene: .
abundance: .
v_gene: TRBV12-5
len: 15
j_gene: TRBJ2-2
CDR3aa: CASGFTLSGSGELFF
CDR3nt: TGTGCTAGTGGTTTCACCCTCTCCGGGTCCGGGGAGCTGTTTTTT

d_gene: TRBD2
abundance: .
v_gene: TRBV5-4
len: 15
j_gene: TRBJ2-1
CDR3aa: CASSLALAGVSEQFF
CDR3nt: TGTGCCAGCAGCTTGGCGCTAGCGGGAGTATCTGAGCAGTTCTTC

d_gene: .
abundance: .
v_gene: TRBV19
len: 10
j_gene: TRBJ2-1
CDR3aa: CASGAREQFF
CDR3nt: TGTGCCTCTGGGGCGCGAGAGCAGTTCTTC

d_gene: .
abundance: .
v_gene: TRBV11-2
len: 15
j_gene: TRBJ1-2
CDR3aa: CASSLIRQGGYGYTF
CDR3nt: TGTGCCAGCAGCTTAATAAGGCAGGGCGGCTATGGCTACACCTTC

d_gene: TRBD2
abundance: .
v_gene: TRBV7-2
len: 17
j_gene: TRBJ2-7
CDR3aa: CASSFTSGRTPRDEQYF
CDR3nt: TGTGCCAGCAGCTTCACTAGCGGGAGGACCCCCCGGGACGAGCAGTACTTC

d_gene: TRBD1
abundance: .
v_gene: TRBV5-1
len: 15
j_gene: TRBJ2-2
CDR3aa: CASGRQGLNTGELFF
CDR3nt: TGCGCCAGCGGCAGACAGGGCCTGAACACCGGGGAGCTGTTTTTT

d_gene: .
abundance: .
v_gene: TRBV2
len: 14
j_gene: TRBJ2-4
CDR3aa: CASSDGWGSNIQYF
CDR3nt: TGTGCCAGCAGTGACGGCTGGGGCTCAAACATTCAGTACTTC